The 24 T cell receptor beta chains reported below all come from one sample, sequenced in a study of a mutant IDH1 vaccine in newly diagnosed glioma. Libraries were prepared by immunoSEQ multiplex PCR; TCRdb keeps only in-frame clonotypes and omits some of them. The table records about 24,000 clones, 70% to 80% of them present only once. These TCRs' antigens remain unknown. Noted time point: week 11, during vaccination. It was 300 ug of mutant IDH1 20-mer peptide that made up each vaccine dose, given with topical imiquimod. The sample here was PBMCs, taken from a glioma patient whose treatment included an IDH1 peptide vaccine. Receptors originate from a man aged 40-49 years with glioma.

The chain has TRBV5-6 and TRBJ1-1; D not certain. This CDR3 has 13 amino acids. V was shortened by 2 bases and J by 6 bases, with 11 bases between the two germline ends. Germline V gene data show CDR1 as SGHDT and CDR2 as YYEEEE. CDR3 sequence (DNA): TGTGCCAGCAGCTTTTTTCGTGGACCTGAAGCTTTCTTT. Translating gives CASSFFRGPEAFF.

The table lists this clone with a count of one. V usage is TRBV30 and J usage is TRBJ2-1; the D is unclear. Germline assignment: CDR1 GTSNPN and CDR2 SVGIG (reference sequence). V was clipped by 5 bases and J by 0 bases, with 8 bases between them. The CDR3 length is 13 residues. For the CDR3, the DNA is TGTGCCTGGTCGGCCAGCTCCTACAATGAGCAGTTCTTC. This gives the protein CAWSASSYNEQFF.

The chain carries TRBV27 and TRBJ2-5, with D unclear. The CDR3 is 13 residues long. The germline V gene encodes CDR1 MNHEY and CDR2 SMNVEV (reference sequence). The ends were cut back, 5 bases at V and 1 base at J, with 8 bases in the middle. CDR3: CASSGRIQETQYF. In DNA form, the CDR3 reads TGTGCCAGCAGTGGACGGATCCAAGAGACCCAGTACTTC.

V is TRBV30 and J is TRBJ2-2; D may match TRBD1 or TRBD2 (6 bases each). The CDR3 contains 13 residues. V lost 3 bases and J lost 4, with 9 bases in between. Germline V gene lookup returns CDR1 GTSNPN and CDR2 SVGIG (reference sequence). CDR3 DNA sequence: TGTGCCTGGAGCGAGGGGGGCACCGGGGAGCTGTTTTTT. Translating it yields CAWSEGGTGELFF.

The rearrangement uses TRBV6-1 and TRBJ1-5; D is uncertain. The CDR3 has 13 residues. Germline values: CDR1 MNHNS, CDR2 SASEGT. V lost 7 bases to trimming and J lost 0 bases, with 7 bases between them. The CDR3 sequence is CASIRRSNQPQHF. The CDR3 DNA reads as TGTGCCAGCATTAGGCGTAGCAATCAGCCCCAGCATTTT.

The genes are TRBV11-3 and TRBJ2-1; 8 bases fit TRBD2. J gave up 8 bases and V 4 bases, and 16 bases lay outside the gene matches. In germline, CDR1 is SGHNT, CDR2 YENEEA. The CDR3 is 17 residues long. CDR3 sequence: CASSSSTGTRVDDEQFF. The CDR3 bases are TGTGCCAGCAGCTCCAGCACCGGGACTAGAGTTGACGATGAGCAGTTCTTC.

The chain recombines TRBV2 with TRBJ1-2, with 8 bases identical to TRBD1. V lost 6 bases and J lost 4; bases outside the gene matches: 7. CDR1 is SNHLY and CDR2 is FYNNEI in the germline V gene. The CDR3 has 14 residues. CDR3 protein: CASRAPGQGYGYTF. The CDR3 nucleotides are TGTGCCAGCAGGGCACCTGGACAGGGCTATGGCTACACCTTC.

The genes are TRBV14 and TRBJ1-2, with D unresolved. Germline V gene data show CDR1 as SGHDN and CDR2 as FVKESK. Trimming removed 1 base from V and 9 bases from J, with 12 bases in between. This CDR3 is 13 amino acids long. The DNA of the CDR3 is TGTGCCAGCAGCCAAGTACCCGCCGAGCGCTACACCTTC. Translated, it gives CASSQVPAERYTF.

J is TRBJ1-5 and V is TRBV4-1, with no clear D. The V gene lost 1 base and the J gene lost 11 bases, with 21 bases spanning the gap. This CDR3 region has 16 residues. The germline V gene encodes CDR1 MGHRA and CDR2 YSYEKL. The CDR3 nucleotides are TGCGCCAGCAGCCAAGTGGCCGGTAAGACTGGAGAGGCCCAGCATTTT. Encoded protein: CASSQVAGKTGEAQHF.

This clone was detected once. The rearrangement joins TRBV11-2 to TRBJ1-1, with 8 positions matching TRBD1. Germline CDR1 reads SGHAT; CDR2 reads FQNNGV. J lost 4 bases, V lost 10 bases, and 8 bases had no gene match. The CDR3 length is 13 residues. CDR3 residues: CATQGQGGTEAFF. The CDR3 DNA sequence: TGTGCCACCCAAGGACAGGGTGGCACTGAAGCTTTCTTT.

This chain joins TRBV4-1 and TRBJ2-3, with a weak D call TRBD2 (5 bases). The CDR3 length is 15 residues. In germline, CDR1 is MGHRA, CDR2 YSYEKL. V lost 1 base and J 1 base, leaving 9 bases between the germline ends. The CDR3 loop is CASSQAGSGTDTQYF. The CDR3 nucleotides are TGCGCCAGCAGCCAAGCGGGGAGCGGCACAGATACGCAGTATTTT.

The genes are TRBV4-1 and TRBJ2-7; 7 positions agree with TRBD1. Looked up from germline, CDR1 is MGHRA and CDR2 is YSYEKL. The trim removed 3 bases at V and 0 bases at J, leaving 5 bases unmatched. This CDR3 region has 15 residues. Here the CDR3 DNA reads TGCGCCAGCAGCCAGTTGACAGGGACCTCCTACGAGCAGTACTTC. Amino acids: CASSQLTGTSYEQYF.

The rearrangement links TRBV27 to TRBJ2-1; 8 nucleotides line up with TRBD2. Germline lookup yields CDR1 MNHEY and CDR2 SMNVEV (reference sequence). The V and J ends lost 10 bases and 10 bases, in that order; junction bases with no gene match: 15. The CDR3 spans 14 residues. The CDR3 DNA is TGTGCCATCTCCAGGGCAGCGGGAGACGGCGAGCAGTTCTTC. Translation: CAISRAAGDGEQFF.

The rearrangement links TRBV18 to TRBJ2-3, with 8 bases aligning to TRBD1. The CDR3 consists of 17 residues. Trimming at V came to 3 bases and at J to 0 bases, leaving 8 bases not matched to a gene. CDR1 and CDR2 from the germline V gene are KGHSH and LQKENI. The CDR3 protein is CASSPNGQGGSTDTQYF. DNA for the CDR3: TGTGCCAGCTCACCGAACGGACAGGGTGGGAGCACAGATACGCAGTATTTT.

For the CDR3, the DNA is TGTGCCATCAGTGAGGAAACAGGGGGCGGTGGCACCGGGGAGCTGTTTTTT. It encodes CAISEETGGGGTGELFF. The chain combines TRBV10-3 with TRBJ2-2, with TRBD1 matching over 9 bases. CDR1 is ENHRY, CDR2 SYGVKD, per germline. The CDR3 has 17 amino acids. Trimming took 2 bases from V and 4 from J; bases not matched to a gene: 8.

The J gene is TRBJ1-4, the V gene TRBV5-1, with D unresolved. The germline V gene encodes CDR1 SGHRS and CDR2 YFSETQ. V was cut by 4 bases and J by 5 bases, with 21 bases left in between. The CDR3 sequence is 17 residues long. CDR3 bases: TGCGCCAGCAGCCCACTAACAAAAGGGCGGTCGAATGAAAAACTGTTTTTT. Encoded protein: CASSPLTKGRSNEKLFF.

The chain recombines TRBV2 with TRBJ2-7; TRBD1 aligns across 7 bases. The CDR3 spans 14 residues. The J segment lost 8 bases and the V segment lost 2 bases, leaving 9 bases of the junction unmatched. Germline V gene data show CDR1 as SNHLY and CDR2 as FYNNEI. CDR3 nucleotides: TGTGCCAGCAGTGAAAAGCGACAGGGAGTGCAGCAGTACGTC. Protein sequence: CASSEKRQGVQQYV.

The V and J genes are TRBV9 and TRBJ2-1; 9 bases line up with TRBD1. V was clipped by 0 bases and J by 7 bases; unmatched bases: 11. Germline V gives CDR1 SGDLS, CDR2 YYNGEE. The CDR3 extends over 17 amino acids. In nucleotides, the CDR3 is TGTGCCAGCAGCGTAGCGGGGACCGGGACAGGGAAAAATGAGCAGTTCTTC. Encoded protein: CASSVAGTGTGKNEQFF.

The genes are TRBV10-1 and TRBJ2-5; D possibly corresponds to TRBD1 (5 bases). The CDR3 is 13 amino acids. Trimming stripped 4 bases from V and 0 bases from J, with 6 bases between. CDR1 and CDR2 (germline): WNHNN, SYGVQD (reference sequence). Here the CDR3 reads CASSGQYQETQYF. CDR3 DNA sequence: TGCGCCAGCAGTGGACAGTACCAAGAGACCCAGTACTTC.

The V and J genes are TRBV2 and TRBJ2-1, with TRBD2 identical over 14 bases. The CDR3 loop spans 15 amino acids. Germline values: CDR1 SNHLY, CDR2 FYNNEI. Trimming at V came to 6 bases and at J to 10 bases, leaving 8 bases not matched to a gene. CDR3 region: CASRPGTSGRGEQFF. The CDR3 bases are TGTGCCAGCAGGCCCGGGACTAGCGGGAGAGGGGAGCAGTTCTTC.

This clone came up once. The chain employs TRBV5-1 and TRBJ2-7; 7 nucleotides agree with TRBD2. V gave up 0 bases and J gave up 5 bases; unmatched junction bases: 8. Germline V CDR1 and CDR2: SGHRS, YFSETQ. The CDR3 consists of 15 residues. Here the CDR3 DNA reads TGCGCCAGCAGCTTGGCAACGGGACTACAGAACGAGCAGTACTTC. Encoded protein: CASSLATGLQNEQYF.

The V gene is TRBV6-5, the J gene TRBJ2-1; no reliable D call. CDR1 and CDR2 from the germline V gene are MNHEY and SVGAGI. Between the trimmed V and J ends, which lost 5 bases and 3 bases, there was a span of 11 bases. CDR3 size: 14 residues. The CDR3 coding sequence is TGTGCCAGCAGTCGGGTGGGAAACTACAATGAGCAGTTCTTC. It encodes CASSRVGNYNEQFF.

This rearrangement joins TRBV7-9 to TRBJ1-2, with 7 bases lining up with TRBD1. V was pared by 5 bases and J by 3 bases, with 6 bases of the junction left unmatched. Germline CDR1 and CDR2: SEHNR and FQNEAQ (reference sequence). The length of the CDR3 is 14 residues. CDR3 in DNA: TGTGCCAGCAGCACAGCAGGGGGGGACTATGGCTACACCTTC. It translates to CASSTAGGDYGYTF.

The V and J genes are TRBV29-1 and TRBJ1-1; D remains unclear. CDR3 length equals 13 residues. Trimming took 0 bases from V and 1 from J, leaving 6 bases between them. Germline CDR1 reads SQVTM; CDR2 reads ANQGSEA. CDR3 nucleotides: TGCAGCGTTGAAGAACCCCAGAACACTGAAGCTTTCTTT. It is translated as CSVEEPQNTEAFF.